Listed below are T cell receptor beta chains from one sample, sequenced in a study of T cell responses to AZD1222 COVID-19 vaccine. The protocol was immunoSEQ multiplex PCR, while the TCRdb copy is restricted to in-frame clones and leaves out a portion. The sample records 95,000 to 150,000 clones, around nine tenths being singletons. This material consisted of peripheral blood, taken on day 0 of MenACWY control vaccination. The origin of the receptors is an adult in good health. Both conserved end residues are trimmed from each CDR3.

TRBJ1-2,TRBV10-1,ASTVPGSLGYGYT
TRBJ2-1,TRBV9,ASSPRGSGYNEQF
TRBJ2-1,TRBV6-2/TRBV6-3,ASSYGGGRALGISYNEQF
TRBJ1-2,TRBV24-1,ATSDGNDGYT
TRBJ2-5,TRBV6-5,ASSSNSASQGTQY
TRBJ1-3,TRBV6-1,ASSDFLGQSSGNTIY
TRBJ2-7,TRBV24-1,ATSDPGRRQQY
TRBJ2-5,TRBV30,AWSVLTSGSGETQY
TRBJ2-7,TRBV6-5,ASSRTSGTSYEQY
TRBJ2-3,TRBV21-1,ASSKGKGEGCADTQY
TRBJ2-5,TRBV4-3,ASSQGQGGQETQY
TRBJ2-1,TRBV28,ASSLLYNEQF
TRBJ1-1,TRBV5-4,ASSLEATRRDTEAF
TRBJ2-2,TRBV7-9,ASSLNREGTGELF
TRBJ2-5,TRBV19,ASSSRRGNQETQY
TRBJ1-5,TRBV28,ASIPAAGGLNQPQH
TRBJ2-7,TRBV7-9,ASSPGQGALYEQY
TRBJ2-3,TRBV11-2,ASRFGTALETDTQY
TRBJ1-5,TRBV6-5,ASVFGVGNQPQH
TRBJ2-7,TRBV30,ASLNGTSGSREQY
TRBJ1-2,TRBV5-4,ASSLEGAFGGYT
TRBJ1-1,TRBV11-2,ASSAGSGGTEAF
TRBJ2-2,TRBV5-1,ASSPRGGSGNTGELF
TRBJ1-1,TRBV21-1,ASIPGSEGRNTEAF
TRBJ1-2,TRBV6-5,ASTGQGAYSYGYT
TRBJ2-3,TRBV7-9,ASRDSELSDTQY
TRBJ2-2,TRBV3-1/TRBV3-2,ASRQGGTGELF
TRBJ2-1,TRBV4-3,ASSQGQTSYNEQF
TRBJ2-7,TRBV4-1,ASSQTSSYEQY
TRBJ2-3,TRBV25-1,ASSSGTAGPDTQY
TRBJ2-7,TRBV29-1,SASLGREPWEQY